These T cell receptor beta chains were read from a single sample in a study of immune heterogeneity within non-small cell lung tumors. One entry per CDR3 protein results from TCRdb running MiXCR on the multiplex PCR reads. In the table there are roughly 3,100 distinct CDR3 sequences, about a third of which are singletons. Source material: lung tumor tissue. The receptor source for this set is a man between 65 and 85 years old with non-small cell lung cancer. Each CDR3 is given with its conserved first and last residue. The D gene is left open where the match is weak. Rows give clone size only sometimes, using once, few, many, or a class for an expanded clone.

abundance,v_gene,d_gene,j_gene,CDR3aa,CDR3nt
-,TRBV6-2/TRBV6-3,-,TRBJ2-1,CASSPLLGNANEQFF,TGTGCCAGCAGCCCACTACTAGGGAATGCCAATGAGCAGTTCTTC
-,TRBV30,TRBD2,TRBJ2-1,CAWSGLAGGSGIHEQFF,TGTGCCTGGAGTGGACTAGCGGGAGGGTCGGGAATACATGAGCAGTTCTTC
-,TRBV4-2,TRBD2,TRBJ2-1,CASSQESTSGSDEQFF,TGTGCCAGCAGCCAAGAGTCGACTAGCGGGAGTGATGAGCAGTTCTTC
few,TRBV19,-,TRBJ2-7,CASSTGSSYEQYF,TGTGCCAGTAGTACCGGAAGTTCCTACGAGCAGTACTTC
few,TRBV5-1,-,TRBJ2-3,CASSLDHPTDTQYF,TGCGCCAGCAGCTTGGATCACCCCACAGATACGCAGTATTTT
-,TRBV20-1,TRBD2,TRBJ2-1,CSARALSGGYNERFF,TGCAGTGCTAGGGCACTTAGCGGGGGCTACAATGAGCGGTTCTTC
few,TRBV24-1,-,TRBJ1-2,CATSDHRQDYGYTF,TGTGCCACCAGTGACCACCGACAGGACTATGGCTACACCTTC
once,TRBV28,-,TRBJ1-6,CASSLASLYNSPLHF,TGTGCCAGCAGTTTAGCGTCCCTCTATAATTCACCCCTCCACTTT
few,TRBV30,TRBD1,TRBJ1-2,CAWSVRGQLNYGYTF,TGTGCCTGGAGTGTTCGGGGACAGCTAAACTATGGCTACACCTTC
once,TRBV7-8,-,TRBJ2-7,CASSLIGQSYEQYF,TGTGCCAGCAGCTTGATAGGTCAGTCCTACGAGCAGTACTTC
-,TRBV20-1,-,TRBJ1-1,CSAVGTAGNTEAFF,TGCAGTGCCGTCGGAACAGCGGGGAACACTGAAGCTTTCTTT
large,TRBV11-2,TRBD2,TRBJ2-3,CASSPRAGGFGTDTQYF,TGTGCCAGCAGCCCACGGGCGGGAGGTTTTGGGACAGATACGCAGTATTTT
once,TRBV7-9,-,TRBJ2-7,CASSSASEEQYF,TGTGCCAGCAGCTCAGCCTCTGAAGAGCAGTACTTC
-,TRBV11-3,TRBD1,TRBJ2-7,CASSRDRVREQYF,TGTGCCAGCAGCAGGGACAGGGTCCGCGAGCAGTACTTC
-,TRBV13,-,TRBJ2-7,CASSLGTEGTYEQYF,TGTGCCAGCAGCTTAGGGACGGAGGGGACCTACGAGCAGTACTTC
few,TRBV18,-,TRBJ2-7,CASSPGTASYEQYF,TGTGCCAGCTCACCCGGGACGGCCTCCTACGAGCAGTACTTC
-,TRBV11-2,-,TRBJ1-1,CASSSTGTTYTEAFF,TGTGCCAGCAGCTCAACCGGGACGACCTACACTGAAGCTTTCTTT
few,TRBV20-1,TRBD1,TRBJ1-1,CSARVTGGAGGSTEAFF,TGCAGTGCTAGAGTCACAGGGGGCGCCGGTGGTTCCACTGAAGCTTTCTTT
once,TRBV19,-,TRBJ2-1,CASSIERYEQFF,TGTGCCAGTAGTATAGAGAGATATGAGCAGTTCTTC
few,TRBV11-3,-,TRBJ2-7,CASSLAVSGFHEQYF,TGTGCCAGCAGCTTAGCTGTTTCTGGGTTCCACGAGCAGTACTTC
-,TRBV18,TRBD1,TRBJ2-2,CASSPRDSSTGELFF,TGTGCCAGCTCACCACGGGACAGCTCCACCGGGGAGCTGTTTTTT
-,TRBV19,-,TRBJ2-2,CATNPTGPTGELFF,TGTGCTACGAACCCAACAGGGCCCACCGGGGAGCTGTTTTTT